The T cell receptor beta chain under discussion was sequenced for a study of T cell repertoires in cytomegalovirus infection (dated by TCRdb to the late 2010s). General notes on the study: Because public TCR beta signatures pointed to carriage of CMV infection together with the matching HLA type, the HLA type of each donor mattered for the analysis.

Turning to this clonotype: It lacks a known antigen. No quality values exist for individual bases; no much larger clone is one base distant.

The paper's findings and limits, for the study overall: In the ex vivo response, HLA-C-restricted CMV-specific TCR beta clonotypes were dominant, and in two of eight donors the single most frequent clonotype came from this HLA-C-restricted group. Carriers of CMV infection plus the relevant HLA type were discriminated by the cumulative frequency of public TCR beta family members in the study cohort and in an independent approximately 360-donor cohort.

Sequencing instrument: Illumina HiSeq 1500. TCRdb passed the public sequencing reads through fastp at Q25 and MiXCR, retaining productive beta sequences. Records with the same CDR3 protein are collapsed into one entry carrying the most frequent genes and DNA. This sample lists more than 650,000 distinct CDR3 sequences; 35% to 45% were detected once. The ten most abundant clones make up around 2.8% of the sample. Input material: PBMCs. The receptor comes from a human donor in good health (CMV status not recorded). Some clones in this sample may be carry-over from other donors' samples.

The DNA sequence reads TGCAGCGTTTTTGGACAGTCGAACACCGGGGAGCTGTTTTTT. Its coded protein is CSVFGQSNTGELFF. The rearrangement joined TRBV29-1 to TRBJ2-2; the D segment could be TRBD1, given 6 matching bases. V loses 5 bases of germline sequence and J loses 0 bases, and the interval between the two ends is 10 bases. Taken from cysteine to phenylalanine, the CDR3 has 14 residues. Only the CDR3 DNA stays, 42 bases, in frame from base 1. As encoded in the germline V gene, CDR1 is SQVTM while CDR2 is ANQGSEA.